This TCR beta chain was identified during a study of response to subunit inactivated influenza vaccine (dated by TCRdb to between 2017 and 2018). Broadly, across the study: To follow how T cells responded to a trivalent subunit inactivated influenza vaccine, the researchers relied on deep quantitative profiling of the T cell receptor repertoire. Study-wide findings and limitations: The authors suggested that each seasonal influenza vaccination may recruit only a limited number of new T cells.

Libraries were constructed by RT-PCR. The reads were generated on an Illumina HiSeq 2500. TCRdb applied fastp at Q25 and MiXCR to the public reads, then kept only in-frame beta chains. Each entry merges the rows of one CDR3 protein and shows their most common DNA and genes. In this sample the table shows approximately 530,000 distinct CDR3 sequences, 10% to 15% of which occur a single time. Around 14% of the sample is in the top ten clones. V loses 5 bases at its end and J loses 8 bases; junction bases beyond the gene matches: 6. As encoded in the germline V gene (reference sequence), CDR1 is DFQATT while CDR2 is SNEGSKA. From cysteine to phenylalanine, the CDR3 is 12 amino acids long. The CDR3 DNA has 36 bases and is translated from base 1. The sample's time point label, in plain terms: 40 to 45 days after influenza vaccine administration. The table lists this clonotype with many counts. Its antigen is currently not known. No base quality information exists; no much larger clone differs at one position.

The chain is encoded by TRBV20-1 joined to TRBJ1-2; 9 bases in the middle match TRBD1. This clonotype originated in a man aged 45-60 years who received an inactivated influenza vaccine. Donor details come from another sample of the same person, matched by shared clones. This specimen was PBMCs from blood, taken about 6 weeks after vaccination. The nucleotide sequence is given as TGCAGTGCTCGCACAGGGGGCCGGGGCTACACCTTC. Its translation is CSARTGGRGYTF.